The 10 T cell receptor beta chains reported below all come from one sample, sequenced in a study of blood T cell repertoires in COVID-19. Assay: immunoSEQ multiplex PCR; the TCRdb copy retains only in-frame clones and omits some. The table records approximately 200,000 clones, 80% to 90% of them present only once. Sequencing was done on a sample of peripheral blood. These receptors all stem from a man aged 50-59 years with acute or convalescent COVID-19.

The CDR3 loop reads CASSIGGSRDYEQYF. CDR3 coding DNA: TGTGCCAGTAGTATAGGGGGCAGCAGAGACTACGAGCAGTACTTC. The chain recombines TRBV19 with TRBJ2-7; a weak D match, TRBD1 (5 bases). The CDR3 sequence is 15 residues long. Germline V gene lookup returns CDR1 LNHDA and CDR2 SQIVND (reference sequence). V was pared by 1 base and J by 3 bases, with 13 bases between.

The CDR3 coding sequence is TGTGCCAGCAGCTTGAAACAGAACATTCAGTACTTC. Translation: CASSLKQNIQYF. This chain uses TRBV7-9 with TRBJ2-4; the D is unclear. The CDR3 is 12 residues long. V dropped 3 bases and J dropped 7 bases, with 7 bases sitting between them. Germline V gene data show CDR1 as SEHNR and CDR2 as FQNEAQ (reference sequence).

The rearrangement uses TRBV28 and TRBJ1-6; D possibly corresponds to TRBD1 (5 bases). This CDR3 has 16 residues. Germline V gene data show CDR1 as MDHEN and CDR2 as SYDVKM. Trimming removed 3 bases from V and 9 bases from J, with 18 bases in between. Written as DNA, the CDR3 is TGTGCCAGCAGTTTTGTGCTGGGCGACGGGGGTTCACCCCTCCACTTT. Translating it yields CASSFVLGDGGSPLHF.

This chain links TRBV7-6 with TRBJ2-1; 9 nucleotides align to TRBD2. CDR1 is SGHVS, CDR2 FNYEAQ, per germline. The CDR3 covers 15 residues. Germline trimming cut 3 bases from V and 7 bases from J; bases unmatched to any gene: 7. For the CDR3, the DNA is TGTGCCAGCAGCTTGGCTGGCGGGGGGGCGAATGAGCAGTTCTTC. It codes for CASSLAGGGANEQFF.

V and J are TRBV5-1 and TRBJ2-1, with a possible D match to TRBD2 (6 bases). Germline V gives CDR1 SGHRS, CDR2 YFSETQ. This CDR3 has 15 residues. V shed 0 bases and J shed 3 bases, with 10 bases lying between them. The CDR3 region has the DNA TGCGCCAGCAGCTTGGAGGGAGGAGGCTACAATGAGCAGTTCTTC. Its translation is CASSLEGGGYNEQFF.

The gene calls are TRBV7-2 and TRBJ2-4; D possibly corresponds to TRBD2 (5 bases). V gave up 1 base and J gave up 6 bases, with 10 bases separating them. This CDR3 is built from 14 residues. Germline CDR1 SGHTA, CDR2 FQGNSA. CDR3 amino acids: CASSLGVDSNIQYF. Written as DNA, the CDR3 is TGTGCCAGCAGCTTAGGAGTGGACTCAAACATTCAGTACTTC.

The chain has TRBV5-5 and TRBJ1-3; possible D gene TRBD1, 6 bases. The CDR3 sequence is 18 residues long. V was trimmed by 2 bases and J by 0 bases, leaving 18 bases between them. The V gene's germline CDR1 is SGHKS and CDR2 YYEKEE (reference sequence). The CDR3: CASSFPSTGRSSGNTIYF. As DNA, the CDR3 is TGTGCCAGCAGCTTCCCTTCGACAGGCCGAAGCTCTGGAAACACCATATATTTT.

The chain joins TRBV10-3 to TRBJ2-5, with D maybe TRBD1 (6 bases). The length of the CDR3 is 14 residues. With 10 bases removed from V and 0 bases from J, the gap between germline ends came to 15 bases. The germline V gene has CDR1 ENHRY and CDR2 SYGVKD. CDR3: CATSDSPHQETQYF. In DNA form, the CDR3 reads TGTGCCACCTCGGACAGCCCCCACCAAGAGACCCAGTACTTC.

The chain combines TRBV2 with TRBJ1-2; 7 bases agree with TRBD1. The CDR3 runs to 14 residues. Germline CDR1 is SNHLY and CDR2 is FYNNEI. With V trimmed by 6 bases and J by 10 bases, 14 bases remained unmatched. The CDR3: CASSIPTGYTDYTF. In DNA form, the CDR3 reads TGTGCCAGCAGCATACCGACAGGGTATACGGACTACACCTTC.

This sequence joins TRBV3-1 (or the pseudogene TRBV3-2) and TRBJ2-2; no reliable D call. This CDR3 is 13 amino acids long. V gave up 1 base and J gave up 4 bases, with 4 bases separating them. Germline V gives CDR1 LGHDT, CDR2 YNNKEL (reference sequence). This CDR3 reads CASSQGATGELFF. The DNA for the CDR3 is TGTGCCAGCAGCCAAGGAGCCACCGGGGAGCTGTTTTTT.